These 23 T cell receptor beta chains were all obtained from the same sample, sequenced in a study of blood T cell repertoires in COVID-19. Only in-frame clones appear in the TCRdb table, and some are missing; sequencing was by immunoSEQ multiplex PCR. The data hold around 250,000 clones, with around nine tenths observed a single time. Sequences were obtained from peripheral blood. The receptors shown here come from a woman between 35 and 50 years old who had recovered from COVID-19.

The chain carries TRBV7-4 and TRBJ1-5; 9 bases line up with TRBD1. The CDR3 is 14 residues long. The germline V gene encodes CDR1 SGHVT and CDR2 SQSDAQ. Germline trimming cut 5 bases from V and 4 bases from J; bases unmatched to any gene: 3. The CDR3 nucleotides read TGTGCCAGCAGCACGGACAGGGGAAATCAGCCCCAGCATTTT. Its translation: CASSTDRGNQPQHF.

CDR3 in DNA: TGTGCCAGCAGCTTGGATATCGGGAGCTCCTACGAGCAGTACTTC. It translates to CASSLDIGSSYEQYF. This chain links TRBV5-5 with TRBJ2-7; perhaps TRBD2 as D (6 bases). With 0 bases removed from V and 0 bases from J, the gap between germline ends came to 10 bases. From germline, CDR1 is SGHKS and CDR2 YYEKEE (reference sequence). The CDR3 contains 15 residues.

The chain recombines TRBV9 with TRBJ2-5; maybe TRBD2 (5 bases). The CDR3 sequence is 16 residues long. Trimming pared 2 bases from V and 1 base from J, leaving 15 bases between. Germline CDR1 and CDR2: SGDLS and YYNGEE. CDR3 protein: CASSVSPGIPQETQYF. The CDR3 DNA reads as TGTGCCAGCAGCGTGAGCCCCGGGATCCCCCAAGAGACCCAGTACTTC.

In DNA, the CDR3 is TGTGCCAGTAGTGCGCAGGCCAACATTCAGTACTTC. Protein product: CASSAQANIQYF. The V gene is TRBV19, the J gene TRBJ2-4; D is ambiguous. The V end lost 5 bases, the J end lost 7 bases, and 9 bases lay between the germline ends. CDR1 is LNHDA and CDR2 is SQIVND in the germline V gene (reference sequence). The CDR3 runs to 12 residues.

The rearrangement uses TRBV7-9 and TRBJ2-7; the D gene is possibly TRBD1 (6 bases). The V gene lost 4 bases and the J gene lost 6 bases, with 13 bases spanning the gap. Germline V CDR1 and CDR2: SEHNR, FQNEAQ (reference sequence). The CDR3 spans 13 residues. In DNA, the CDR3 is TGTGCCAGCAGCTCCTCAGGGGTCCGCGAGCAGTACTTC. Translating gives CASSSSGVREQYF.

In regard to this clone: An end of the junction differs from the germline gene, which may be a read error. The V gene is TRBV4-1, the J gene TRBJ1-1, with D uncertain. The CDR3 consists of 10 residues. CDR1 and CDR2 from the germline V gene are MGHRA and YSYEKL. The CDR3 DNA reads TGCGCCAGCAGCCACACGCGTCTACCGTTT. It translates to CASSHTRLPF.

This clone was seen a single time. The rearrangement uses TRBV3-1 (or the pseudogene TRBV3-2) and TRBJ2-3, with 7 bases aligning to TRBD2. The CDR3 runs to 15 residues. Per the germline V gene, CDR1 is LGHDT and CDR2 is YNNKEL (reference sequence). V trimming: 1 base; J trimming: 5 bases; junction bases outside the gene matches: 6. Written as DNA, the CDR3 is TGTGCCAGCAGCCAAGGCGGGAGACTCGGAGATACGCAGTATTTT. Translating gives CASSQGGRLGDTQYF.

A few counts support this clone. The V call is TRBV24-1, the J call TRBJ2-3; 8 bases agree with TRBD2. CDR1 and CDR2 (germline): KGHDR, SFDVKD. The length of the CDR3 is 19 residues. V gave up 5 bases and J gave up 0 bases; unmatched junction bases: 15. The CDR3 protein is CATSAGSGTFDRSTDTQYF. CDR3 DNA sequence: TGTGCCACCAGTGCTGGTAGCGGGACATTTGATCGGAGCACAGATACGCAGTATTTT.

V gene TRBV28 combines with J gene TRBJ2-7; a weak D match, TRBD1 (6 bases). The CDR3 is 13 residues long. CDR1 is MDHEN and CDR2 is SYDVKM in the germline V gene. Trimming pared 5 bases from V and 3 bases from J, leaving 11 bases between. Here the CDR3 DNA reads TGTGCCAGCAGTGTACAGGGTGGCTACGAGCAGTACTTC. Translation: CASSVQGGYEQYF.

The V call is TRBV3-1 (or the pseudogene TRBV3-2), the J call TRBJ1-2; 9 nucleotides align to TRBD1. Trimming removed 1 base from V and 5 bases from J; junction bases left unmatched: 2. There are 14 residues in the CDR3. The germline V gene has CDR1 LGHDT and CDR2 YNNKEL (reference sequence). The CDR3 reads CASSQAGTGYGYTF. DNA for the CDR3: TGTGCCAGCAGCCAAGCCGGGACAGGGTATGGCTACACCTTC.

The V and J genes are TRBV19 and TRBJ2-7; D possibly corresponds to TRBD1 (6 bases). This CDR3 has 16 residues. The germline V gene encodes CDR1 LNHDA and CDR2 SQIVND (reference sequence). Trimming removed 2 bases at V and 4 bases at J, with 18 bases between. The CDR3 region is CASSISPRGYRYEQYF. The DNA for the CDR3 is TGTGCCAGTAGTATATCCCCAAGGGGGTACCGATACGAGCAGTACTTC. The full variable domain, in which reference TRBV19 and TRBJ2-7 provide the parts outside the CDR3, is DGGITQSPKYLFRKEGQNVTLSCEQNLNHDAMYWYRQDPGQGLRLIYYSQIVNDFQKGDIAEGYSVSREKKESFPLTVTSAQKNPTAFYLCASSISPRGYRYEQYFGPGTRLTVT.

The CDR3 coding sequence is TGTGCCTGGAGTGGCGGCTTTCGTAACACTGAAGCTTTCTTT. Translating gives CAWSGGFRNTEAFF. The gene calls are TRBV30 and TRBJ1-1; no clear D. V was shortened by 1 base and J by 2 bases, with 11 bases between the two germline ends. The CDR3 extends over 14 amino acids. The germline V gene has CDR1 GTSNPN and CDR2 SVGIG (reference sequence).

The chain links TRBV19 to TRBJ2-1; D ambiguous. The CDR3 consists of 15 residues. Germline V CDR1 and CDR2: LNHDA, SQIVND (reference sequence). The V gene lost 3 bases and the J gene lost 0 bases, with 9 bases spanning the gap. The CDR3 reads CASSIWRLSYNEQFF. In DNA form, the CDR3 reads TGTGCCAGTAGTATTTGGCGACTCTCCTACAATGAGCAGTTCTTC.

CDR3 sequence: CASSWQDIQGATGYTF. The CDR3 DNA reads as TGCGCCAGCAGCTGGCAGGATATACAGGGAGCGACAGGCTACACCTTC. The V gene is TRBV5-1, the J gene TRBJ1-2, with D tentatively TRBD1 (6 bases). The CDR3 has 16 residues. Deletions cut 3 bases from V and 8 bases from J, with 23 bases between. Germline values: CDR1 SGHRS, CDR2 YFSETQ.

The chain has TRBV18 and TRBJ1-3; D is unresolved. The V gene's germline CDR1 is KGHSH and CDR2 LQKENI. Trimming cost V 4 bases and J 4 bases, with 11 bases left between them. The length of the CDR3 is 14 residues. CDR3 region: CASSLTERGNTIYF. CDR3 DNA: TGTGCCAGCTCACTAACAGAACGCGGAAACACCATATATTTT.

The chain combines TRBV4-1 with TRBJ1-2, with D tentatively TRBD1 (6 bases). Trimming removed 1 base from V and 4 bases from J, with 25 bases in between. Germline CDR1 is MGHRA and CDR2 is YSYEKL. The CDR3 totals 19 residues. The CDR3 is CASSQVGPGQGLDTYGYTF. CDR3 nucleotides: TGCGCCAGCAGCCAAGTTGGACCGGGACAAGGTCTCGATACCTATGGCTACACCTTC.

This clone was seen a few times. The V and J genes are TRBV6-1 and TRBJ1-2; perhaps TRBD1 as D (6 bases). This CDR3 is 14 amino acids long. The germline V gene encodes CDR1 MNHNS and CDR2 SASEGT. Trimming removed 2 bases at V and 6 bases at J, with 13 bases between. The CDR3 loop is CASSESAGVDGYTF. The CDR3 region has the DNA TGTGCCAGCAGTGAATCGGCAGGGGTGGATGGCTACACCTTC.

The chain carries TRBV13 and TRBJ2-5; D gene ambiguous. The V and J ends lost 5 bases and 7 bases respectively, with 14 bases between them. Germline lookup yields CDR1 PRHDT and CDR2 FYEKMQ (reference sequence). The CDR3 covers 13 residues. The CDR3 region has the DNA TGTGCCAGCAGCCCAGGTATCGAAGGGACCCAGTACTTC. Its protein product is CASSPGIEGTQYF.

The gene calls are TRBV7-2 and TRBJ2-1; tentative D call: TRBD2 (8 bases). The germline gives CDR1 SGHTA, CDR2 FQGNSA. CDR3 size: 21 residues. V dropped 0 bases and J dropped 0 bases, with 24 bases sitting between them. CDR3 sequence reads: CASSLARRGVEGARSYNEQFF. CDR3 in DNA: TGTGCCAGCAGCTTAGCGAGGCGGGGGGTTGAGGGGGCTCGCTCCTACAATGAGCAGTTCTTC.

J is TRBJ2-7 and V is TRBV7-2; possible D gene TRBD2, 5 bases. Germline loops: CDR1 SGHTA, CDR2 FQGNSA. This CDR3 contains 15 residues. The V end lost 2 bases, the J end lost 3 bases, and 14 bases lay between the germline ends. The DNA for the CDR3 is TGTGCCAGCAGCTTATCATCCCAAAGCGGCTACGAGCAGTACTTC. This translates into CASSLSSQSGYEQYF. The full variable domain, in which reference TRBV7-2 and TRBJ2-7 provide the parts outside the CDR3, is GAGVSQSPSNKVTEKGKDVELRCDPISGHTALYWYRQSLGQGLEFLIYFQGNSAPDKSGLPSDRFSAERTGGSVSTLTIQRTQQEDSAVYLCASSLSSQSGYEQYFGPGTRLTVT.

V gene TRBV3-1 (or the pseudogene TRBV3-2) combines with J gene TRBJ2-5; 7 bases align to TRBD1. There are 14 residues in the CDR3. Trimming cost V 4 bases and J 3 bases; bases outside gene matches: 5. Germline lookup yields CDR1 LGHDT and CDR2 YNNKEL (reference sequence). The DNA for the CDR3 is TGTGCCAGCAGCCGCAGACAGGGTAAAGAGACCCAGTACTTC. Protein product: CASSRRQGKETQYF.

The chain combines TRBV19 with TRBJ1-3; tentatively, D is TRBD1 (6 bases). This CDR3 has 17 amino acids. The germline V gene has CDR1 LNHDA and CDR2 SQIVND (reference sequence). Trimming stripped 6 bases from V and 0 bases from J, with 18 bases between. The DNA for the CDR3 is TGTGCCAGTAGCCCGGGACACTTGACGAGCTCTGGAAACACCATATATTTT. It codes for CASSPGHLTSSGNTIYF.

This clone was detected once. The chain links TRBV27 to TRBJ1-2; 9 bases map to TRBD1. This CDR3 comprises 13 residues. V shed 5 bases, J shed 6 bases, and the junction held 4 bases outside the gene matches. The germline gives CDR1 MNHEY, CDR2 SMNVEV (reference sequence). The CDR3 is CASSLTGGNGYTF. CDR3 sequence (DNA): TGTGCCAGCAGTCTGACAGGGGGAAATGGCTACACCTTC.